A single sample gave rise to the 17 T cell receptor beta chains below, sequenced in a study of cytomegalovirus exposure and HLA in healthy donors. Clones were sequenced by immunoSEQ multiplex PCR, and TCRdb holds only the in-frame ones, with some missing. Here the sample spans about 160,000 clones, roughly 90% being singletons. Source material: PBMCs. The source of these receptors is a woman under 30 in good health and CMV-seropositive.

This CDR3 is CASSLGLAGVAYEQYF. Written as DNA, the CDR3 is TGTGCCAGCAGCTTGGGACTAGCGGGAGTGGCCTACGAGCAGTACTTC. The chain couples TRBV7-9 to TRBJ2-7, with 14 bases matching TRBD2. The germline V gene has CDR1 SEHNR and CDR2 FQNEAQ (reference sequence). Trimming removed 3 bases from V and 2 bases from J; junction bases left unmatched: 3. This CDR3 contains 16 residues.

This chain joins TRBV5-1 and TRBJ2-3; a possible D gene is TRBD1 (6 bases). CDR1 and CDR2 (germline): SGHRS, YFSETQ. V dropped 0 bases and J dropped 0 bases, with 11 bases sitting between them. The CDR3 contains 16 residues. The CDR3 DNA reads as TGCGCCAGCAGCTTGGCCGACAGGCGAAGCACAGATACGCAGTATTTT. Protein sequence: CASSLADRRSTDTQYF.

The chain recombines TRBV10-3 with TRBJ1-2; 8 bases agree with TRBD1. The trim removed 2 bases at V and 8 bases at J, leaving 7 bases unmatched. The CDR3 totals 14 residues. Looked up from germline, CDR1 is ENHRY and CDR2 is SYGVKD. Here the CDR3 reads CAISETGGIIGYTF. In DNA, the CDR3 is TGTGCCATCAGTGAGACAGGGGGTATTATCGGCTACACCTTC.

The chain combines TRBV18 with TRBJ2-7; 14 nucleotides line up with TRBD2. CDR3 length: 16 residues. Germline V CDR1 and CDR2: KGHSH, LQKENI. Trimming took 1 base from V and 5 from J; bases not matched to a gene: 4. DNA for the CDR3: TGTGCCAGCTCACCACGACTAGCGGGAGGGGGCCACGAGCAGTACTTC. It codes for CASSPRLAGGGHEQYF.

The chain links TRBV9 to TRBJ1-2, with a tentative D call TRBD1 (6 bases). Trimming pared 0 bases from V and 8 bases from J, leaving 26 bases between. This CDR3 region has 18 residues. The germline CDR1 and CDR2 sequences are SGDLS and YYNGEE. The CDR3 spells CASSVEGSRGPRIKGYTF. The CDR3 DNA is TGTGCCAGCAGCGTAGAGGGCAGCAGGGGCCCCCGAATTAAGGGCTACACCTTC.

The rearrangement links TRBV7-6 to TRBJ2-3, with D unclear. This CDR3 is built from 11 residues. CDR1 and CDR2 from the germline V gene are SGHVS and FNYEAQ. Trimming removed 3 bases from V and 5 bases from J, with 3 bases in between. CDR3 sequence reads: CASSFLDTQYF. CDR3 bases: TGTGCCAGCAGCTTCCTAGATACGCAGTATTTT.

The rearrangement links TRBV6-5 to TRBJ2-4; TRBD1 might be the D (5 bases). This CDR3 is 14 amino acids long. Germline V gives CDR1 MNHEY, CDR2 SVGAGI. V lost 2 bases and J 6 bases, leaving 11 bases between the germline ends. Here the CDR3 DNA reads TGTGCCAGCAGTTACCGACAGACAAGAAACATTCAGTACTTC. Amino acids: CASSYRQTRNIQYF.

This chain connects TRBV9 to TRBJ2-5; D might be TRBD2 (6 bases). Germline loops: CDR1 SGDLS, CDR2 YYNGEE. The CDR3 is 13 residues long. V dropped 1 base and J dropped 4 bases, with 8 bases sitting between them. This CDR3 reads CASSVLGGETQYF. CDR3 bases: TGTGCCAGCAGCGTACTGGGGGGAGAGACCCAGTACTTC.

This clone was seen only a few times. The V and J genes are TRBV30 and TRBJ1-5; 10 bases are a match to TRBD1. CDR1 is GTSNPN and CDR2 is SVGIG in the germline V gene (reference sequence). This CDR3 contains 12 residues. Trimming took 5 bases from V and 5 from J; bases not matched to a gene: 0. In DNA form, the CDR3 reads TGTGCCTGGGGACAGGGGGATCAGCCCCAGCATTTT. It codes for CAWGQGDQPQHF.

The chain joins TRBV30 to TRBJ2-1; D possibly corresponds to TRBD1 (5 bases). The CDR3 loop spans 12 amino acids. V was trimmed by 1 base and J by 8 bases, leaving 9 bases between them. The germline V gene has CDR1 GTSNPN and CDR2 SVGIG (reference sequence). The CDR3: CAWSEGFDEQFF. In nucleotides, the CDR3 is TGTGCCTGGAGTGAGGGGTTTGATGAGCAGTTCTTC.

The chain couples TRBV5-1 to TRBJ2-7; 7 bases match TRBD2. Germline V gene sequence: CDR1 SGHRS, CDR2 YFSETQ. J lost 0 bases, V lost 4 bases, and 4 bases had no gene match. The CDR3 runs to 14 residues. The CDR3 sequence: CASSTSEISYEQYF. CDR3 coding DNA: TGCGCCAGCAGCACTAGCGAAATCTCCTACGAGCAGTACTTC.

The chain carries TRBV6-6 and TRBJ2-1; 10 nucleotides line up with TRBD1. V lost 4 bases, J lost 5 bases, and 5 bases stayed unmatched. This CDR3 is 15 amino acids long. Germline V gene data show CDR1 as MNHNY and CDR2 as SVGAGI (reference sequence). The CDR3 is CASSSAGTGDNEQFF. In DNA form, the CDR3 reads TGTGCCAGCAGTTCCGCCGGGACAGGGGACAATGAGCAGTTCTTC.

The chain uses TRBV11-3 and TRBJ2-5; TRBD2 matches 7 bases. The length of the CDR3 is 13 residues. V was clipped by 5 bases and J by 4 bases; unmatched bases: 4. Per germline, CDR1 SGHNT and CDR2 YENEEA. The chain's CDR3 is CASSAGARETQYF. The CDR3 coding sequence is TGTGCCAGCAGCGCGGGAGCCCGAGAGACCCAGTACTTC.

The genes are TRBV6-1 and TRBJ1-5, with 9 bases lining up with TRBD1. This CDR3 is 17 amino acids long. The V and J ends lost 3 bases and 9 bases, in that order; junction bases with no gene match: 15. CDR1 is MNHNS, CDR2 SASEGT, per germline. The CDR3, as DNA: TGTGCCAGCAGTGAGACCTACGGGACAGGGCTTGAACGGCCCCAGCATTTT. Translation: CASSETYGTGLERPQHF.

The genes are TRBV9 and TRBJ2-3; TRBD2 agrees at 7 bases. The V gene end was trimmed by 0 bases and the J gene end by 7 bases; junction bases not matched to a gene: 8. The CDR3 consists of 15 residues. Germline lookup yields CDR1 SGDLS and CDR2 YYNGEE. CDR3 DNA sequence: TGTGCCAGCAGCGTAGGGCTAGCGGACATGAATACGCAGTATTTT. This translates into CASSVGLADMNTQYF. Full variable domain (remainder filled in from reference TRBV9 and TRBJ2-3): DSGVTQTPKHLITATGQRVTLRCSPRSGDLSVYWYQQSLDQGLQFLIQYYNGEERAKGNILERFSAQQFPDLHSELNLSSLELGDSALYFCASSVGLADMNTQYFGPGTRLTVL.

This clone has a single count. The chain links TRBV10-2 to TRBJ2-7; D perhaps matches TRBD1 (5 bases). This CDR3 comprises 15 residues. Per germline, CDR1 WSHSY and CDR2 SAAADI. V was pared by 7 bases and J by 0 bases, with 16 bases between. The CDR3 nucleotides read TGCGCCAGCATCGCAGGGCCCTCCCCCTCCTACGAGCAGTACTTC. It is translated as CASIAGPSPSYEQYF.

The gene calls are TRBV2 and TRBJ2-5, with 10 bases matching TRBD2. CDR3 length equals 15 residues. Per the germline V gene, CDR1 is SNHLY and CDR2 is FYNNEI. V was clipped by 4 bases and J by 5 bases; unmatched bases: 7. As DNA, the CDR3 is TGTGCCAGCAGTGGCCCTAGCGGGAGTATGGAGACCCAGTACTTC. This translates into CASSGPSGSMETQYF.